This T cell receptor beta chain emerged from a study of pediatric ulcerative colitis. Study-wide points: Some T cells in rectal biopsies may come from blood, especially with overt colitis.

This clone was seen only a few times. Its target is not known. During colonoscopy, one to two rectal pinch biopsies were collected. Profiling relied on immunoSEQ multiplex PCR, and the TCRdb table lists in-frame clones only, not all of them. The sample consists of 36,000 or so clones, around 78% of them appearing once. The CDR3 extends over 15 amino acids. Germline assignment: CDR1 SGHVS and CDR2 FNYEAQ. V dropped 5 bases and J dropped 4; count of bases not matched to a gene: 11. The chain recombines TRBV7-6 with TRBJ2-7, with 7 bases matching TRBD2. The sequencing sample was made of gut tissue. This clonotype was sampled from a boy between 5 and 17 years old with moderate ulcerative colitis. The CDR3 DNA follows: TGTGCCAGCAGCCTGGGAGAGGCGGGAGTGTACGAGCAGTACTTC. Its translation: CASSLGEAGVYEQYF.